This T cell receptor (beta chain) originates from a study of Graves' ophthalmopathy and Graves' hyperthyroidism. The CDR3 length is 14 residues. The V gene lost 3 bases and the J gene lost 4 bases, with 13 bases spanning the gap. CDR3 regions of TCR beta were amplified from RNA transcripts. HTBI-primed RT-PCR formed the first round, and a multiplex PCR formed the second. TCRdb re-derived calls from the multiplex PCR reads in MiXCR, one entry per CDR3 protein. The data show fewer than 400,000 distinct CDR3 sequences, with around 19% seen just once and around 1.4% held by the top ten. This rearrangement joins TRBV12-3 or TRBV12-4 to TRBJ2-7, with D maybe TRBD1 (7 bases). Sequenced: peripheral blood. This clonotype was obtained from a woman aged 18-29 years with Graves' ophthalmopathy. CDR3 in amino acids: CASSFFRGAYEQYF. The CDR3 nucleotides are TGTGCCAGCAGTTTTTTCAGGGGGGCGTACGAGCAGTACTTC.